Listed below are T cell receptor beta chains from one sample, sequenced in a study of read filtering for tumor transcriptome and immune sequencing. TCRdb re-called the reads with MiXCR, one entry per CDR3 protein. The data contain 100,000 to 150,000 distinct CDR3 sequences, 10% to 15% of them singletons. Sequenced material: a population of CD138-negative cells sorted from bone marrow. These receptors were obtained from a donor aged 40 or older with multiple myeloma. Both conserved end residues are part of each CDR3. A D gene is named only where the DNA matches it firmly. Clone size is shown for a subset of rows, as once, few, many or a class of expanded clone.

d_call: TRBD2
j_call: TRBJ2-3
v_call: TRBV4-1
clone_size: -
cdr3_nt: TGCGCCAGCAGCCAAGAAAGCCCGGTGGCTAGCGGGAGTACAGATACGCAGTATTTT
cdr3_aa: CASSQESPVASGSTDTQYF

d_call: -
j_call: TRBJ2-6
v_call: TRBV28
clone_size: few
cdr3_nt: TGTGCCAGCACGCTACCAGATTCTGGGGCCAACGTCCTGACTTTC
cdr3_aa: CASTLPDSGANVLTF

d_call: -
j_call: TRBJ1-2
v_call: TRBV19
clone_size: -
cdr3_nt: TGTGCCAGTAGTCCCTATTCAGGGGCGCAGAGCTACACCTTC
cdr3_aa: CASSPYSGAQSYTF

d_call: -
j_call: TRBJ2-2
v_call: TRBV6-1
clone_size: many
cdr3_nt: TGTGCCAGCAGTGAATGGGGGAACGGGTCCGGGGAGCTGTTTTTT
cdr3_aa: CASSEWGNGSGELFF

d_call: TRBD1
j_call: TRBJ2-2
v_call: TRBV7-3
clone_size: many
cdr3_nt: TGTGCCAGCAGCATGACAGGGTCCGCCGGGGAGCTGTTTTTT
cdr3_aa: CASSMTGSAGELFF

d_call: TRBD2
j_call: TRBJ2-5
v_call: TRBV6-2/TRBV6-3
clone_size: many
cdr3_nt: TGTGCCAGCAGTGGAGGACTAGCGGGGGTCACCCAGTACTTC
cdr3_aa: CASSGGLAGVTQYF

d_call: -
j_call: TRBJ1-1
v_call: TRBV5-1
clone_size: few
cdr3_nt: TGCGCCAGCAGCTTGGCCGGTGCAATTTTGAACACTGAAGCTTTCTTT
cdr3_aa: CASSLAGAILNTEAFF

d_call: -
j_call: TRBJ1-2
v_call: TRBV10-3
clone_size: many
cdr3_nt: TGTGCCATCAGTGAGCCCAGCCACTATGGCTACACCTTC
cdr3_aa: CAISEPSHYGYTF

d_call: -
j_call: TRBJ1-6
v_call: TRBV12-3/TRBV12-4
clone_size: many
cdr3_nt: TGTGCCAGCAGATCAGGAAATTCACCCCTCCACTTT
cdr3_aa: CASRSGNSPLHF

d_call: TRBD1
j_call: TRBJ2-5
v_call: TRBV24-1
clone_size: -
cdr3_nt: TGTGCCACCAGTGATTCTACAGGGGCTCAAGAGACCCAGTACTTC
cdr3_aa: CATSDSTGAQETQYF

d_call: -
j_call: TRBJ1-1
v_call: TRBV5-4
clone_size: many
cdr3_nt: TGTGCCAGCAGCGCTGGAGGCCAGAAACCGAACACTGAAGCTTTCTTT
cdr3_aa: CASSAGGQKPNTEAFF

d_call: -
j_call: TRBJ1-2
v_call: TRBV2
clone_size: many
cdr3_nt: TGTGCCAGCAGTGAGAGAGAGGGGTATGGCTACACCTTC
cdr3_aa: CASSEREGYGYTF

d_call: -
j_call: TRBJ2-5
v_call: TRBV29-1
clone_size: many
cdr3_nt: TGCAGCGCCGGACAGTTCCAAGAGACCCAGTACTTC
cdr3_aa: CSAGQFQETQYF

d_call: TRBD1
j_call: TRBJ1-2
v_call: TRBV29-1
clone_size: -
cdr3_nt: TGCAGCGTTGTAGTACAGGGGGCTAACTATGGCTACACCTTC
cdr3_aa: CSVVVQGANYGYTF

d_call: TRBD1
j_call: TRBJ1-4
v_call: TRBV30
clone_size: many
cdr3_nt: TGTGCCTGGAACAGGGGCCGCGATGAAAAACTGTTTTTT
cdr3_aa: CAWNRGRDEKLFF

d_call: -
j_call: TRBJ2-4
v_call: TRBV7-2
clone_size: -
cdr3_nt: TGTGCCAGCAGCTCAACGCTAGCCAAAAACACTCAGTACTTC
cdr3_aa: CASSSTLAKNTQYF

d_call: -
j_call: TRBJ2-1
v_call: TRBV7-2
clone_size: many
cdr3_nt: TGTGCCAGCAGCTCTCAGGGTTTTGAGCAGTTCTTC
cdr3_aa: CASSSQGFEQFF

d_call: -
j_call: TRBJ2-5
v_call: TRBV28
clone_size: many
cdr3_nt: TGTGCCAGCAGTTTTGTGGAGACCCAGTACTTC
cdr3_aa: CASSFVETQYF

d_call: TRBD1
j_call: TRBJ1-5
v_call: TRBV6-1
clone_size: few
cdr3_nt: TGTGCCAGCAGTGAGAGGGTACAGGGGAGGACTCAGCCCCAGCACTTT
cdr3_aa: CASSERVQGRTQPQHF

d_call: -
j_call: TRBJ2-1
v_call: TRBV5-6
clone_size: many
cdr3_nt: TGTGCCAGCAGTTTGACCAGTATTTGGAATGAGCAGTTCTTC
cdr3_aa: CASSLTSIWNEQFF

d_call: TRBD2
j_call: TRBJ2-2
v_call: TRBV3-1
clone_size: many
cdr3_nt: TGTGCCAGCACCCGGGGGGGCGTGAACACCGGGGAGCTGTTTTTT
cdr3_aa: CASTRGGVNTGELFF

d_call: -
j_call: TRBJ2-3
v_call: TRBV29-1
clone_size: many
cdr3_nt: TGCAGTCTTCGCCGGGGGACAGATACGCAGTATTTT
cdr3_aa: CSLRRGTDTQYF

d_call: -
j_call: TRBJ1-5
v_call: TRBV5-5
clone_size: few
cdr3_nt: TGTGCCAGCTTACAGCCCCAGCATTTT
cdr3_aa: CASLQPQHF

d_call: -
j_call: TRBJ2-7
v_call: TRBV20-1
clone_size: many
cdr3_nt: TGCAGTGCTAGGACCACCCCCTACGAGCAGTACTTC
cdr3_aa: CSARTTPYEQYF

d_call: -
j_call: TRBJ2-3
v_call: TRBV6-1
clone_size: many
cdr3_nt: TGTGCCAGCAGTGGGGGACAGACGGGGGATGATACGCAGTATTTT
cdr3_aa: CASSGGQTGDDTQYF

d_call: -
j_call: TRBJ1-5
v_call: TRBV18
clone_size: many
cdr3_nt: TGTGCCAGCTCACCACTCACACAGGACCACAATCAGCCCCAGCATTTT
cdr3_aa: CASSPLTQDHNQPQHF

d_call: -
j_call: TRBJ2-6
v_call: TRBV4-2
clone_size: many
cdr3_nt: TGTGCCAGCAGCCAAGAGGAGGGTGCTGGGGCCAACGTCCTGACTTTC
cdr3_aa: CASSQEEGAGANVLTF

d_call: -
j_call: TRBJ2-3
v_call: TRBV6-1
clone_size: many
cdr3_nt: TGTGCCAGCAGCCAACCGGGGGCAGTCGATACGCAGTATTTT
cdr3_aa: CASSQPGAVDTQYF

d_call: -
j_call: TRBJ2-3
v_call: TRBV5-1
clone_size: many
cdr3_nt: TGCGCCAGCAGCTTCTTGGATGGGAGAGATACGCAGTATTTT
cdr3_aa: CASSFLDGRDTQYF

d_call: -
j_call: TRBJ2-1
v_call: TRBV29-1
clone_size: many
cdr3_nt: TGCAGCGTTGGTCCTGGGGGGTACAATGAGCAGTTCTTC
cdr3_aa: CSVGPGGYNEQFF

d_call: -
j_call: TRBJ2-2
v_call: TRBV5-1
clone_size: few
cdr3_nt: TGCGCCAGCAGCTTGTTGGCCGGGCACCCCGGGGAGCTGTTTTTT
cdr3_aa: CASSLLAGHPGELFF

d_call: -
j_call: TRBJ2-1
v_call: TRBV7-6
clone_size: many
cdr3_nt: TGTGCCAGCAGCGAAAGGGGGGTTTGGCGTGAGCAGTTCTTC
cdr3_aa: CASSERGVWREQFF

d_call: TRBD1
j_call: TRBJ2-1
v_call: TRBV29-1
clone_size: few
cdr3_nt: TGCAGCGTAGTAGGGACAGGGGATGAGCAGTTCTTC
cdr3_aa: CSVVGTGDEQFF

d_call: -
j_call: TRBJ2-7
v_call: TRBV7-2
clone_size: -
cdr3_nt: TGTGCCAGCGGCTTAGAATTAGGAGGGCAGGCCCCCTACGAGCGGTACTTC
cdr3_aa: CASGLELGGQAPYERYF

d_call: -
j_call: TRBJ2-2
v_call: TRBV20-1
clone_size: -
cdr3_nt: TGCAGTGCTAGAGATTGGGGTGGGGTGAACACCGGGGAGCTGTTTTTT
cdr3_aa: CSARDWGGVNTGELFF

d_call: TRBD1
j_call: TRBJ1-2
v_call: TRBV19
clone_size: many
cdr3_nt: TGTGCCACCTCCGGGACAGGGTATGGCTATGGCTACACCTTC
cdr3_aa: CATSGTGYGYGYTF

d_call: TRBD2
j_call: TRBJ2-3
v_call: TRBV20-1
clone_size: many
cdr3_nt: TGCAGTGCTAGAGAGGGGGGACTAGCGGGGACCTACACAGATACGCAGTATTTT
cdr3_aa: CSAREGGLAGTYTDTQYF

d_call: TRBD1
j_call: TRBJ1-5
v_call: TRBV6-6
clone_size: many
cdr3_nt: TGTGCCAGCAGTTCAACCGGGACAGGTCGAAATCAGCCCCAGCATTTT
cdr3_aa: CASSSTGTGRNQPQHF

d_call: -
j_call: TRBJ2-7
v_call: TRBV5-6
clone_size: many
cdr3_nt: TGTGCCAGCAGCTTGTATGGTGCGGGGGCCTCAACCTACGAGCAGTACTTC
cdr3_aa: CASSLYGAGASTYEQYF

d_call: TRBD2
j_call: TRBJ2-6
v_call: TRBV28
clone_size: -
cdr3_nt: TGTGCCAGCAGAGAGCGGGAGAGGGCTGGGGCCAACGTCCTGACTTTC
cdr3_aa: CASRERERAGANVLTF

d_call: -
j_call: TRBJ2-4
v_call: TRBV19
clone_size: -
cdr3_nt: TGTGCCAGTAGTATCGAGGGCAGGGGGGTGAACATTCAGTACTTC
cdr3_aa: CASSIEGRGVNIQYF

d_call: -
j_call: TRBJ1-4
v_call: TRBV20-1
clone_size: many
cdr3_nt: TGCAGTACCAGTACGCCGGATGAAAAACTGTTTTTT
cdr3_aa: CSTSTPDEKLFF

d_call: -
j_call: TRBJ1-5
v_call: TRBV6-1
clone_size: many
cdr3_nt: TGTGCCAGCAGTCCCAGAGCCGGCACACCAAATCAGCCCCAGCATTTT
cdr3_aa: CASSPRAGTPNQPQHF

d_call: TRBD2
j_call: TRBJ2-7
v_call: TRBV3-1
clone_size: many
cdr3_nt: TGTGCCAGCAGCCCCTGGCCAGCGGGAGCGAACTACGAGCAGTACTTC
cdr3_aa: CASSPWPAGANYEQYF

d_call: -
j_call: TRBJ2-3
v_call: TRBV6-2/TRBV6-3
clone_size: few
cdr3_nt: TGTGCCAGCAGTTACTCGCCCGAGACTAGTGCAGATACGCAGTATTTT
cdr3_aa: CASSYSPETSADTQYF